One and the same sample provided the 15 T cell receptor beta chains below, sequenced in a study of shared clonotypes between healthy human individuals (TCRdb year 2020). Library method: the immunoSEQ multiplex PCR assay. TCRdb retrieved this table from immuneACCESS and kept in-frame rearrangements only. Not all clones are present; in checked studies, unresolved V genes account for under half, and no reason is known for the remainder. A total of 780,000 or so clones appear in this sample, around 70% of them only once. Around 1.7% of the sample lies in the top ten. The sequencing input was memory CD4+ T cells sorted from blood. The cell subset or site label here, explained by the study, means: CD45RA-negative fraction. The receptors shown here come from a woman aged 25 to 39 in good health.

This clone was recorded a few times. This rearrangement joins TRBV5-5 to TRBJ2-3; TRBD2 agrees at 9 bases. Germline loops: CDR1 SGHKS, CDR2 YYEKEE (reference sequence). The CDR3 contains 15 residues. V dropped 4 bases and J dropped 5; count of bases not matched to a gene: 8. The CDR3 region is CASSEQREVVDTQYF. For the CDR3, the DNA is TGTGCCAGCAGCGAGCAGCGGGAGGTTGTAGATACGCAGTATTTT.

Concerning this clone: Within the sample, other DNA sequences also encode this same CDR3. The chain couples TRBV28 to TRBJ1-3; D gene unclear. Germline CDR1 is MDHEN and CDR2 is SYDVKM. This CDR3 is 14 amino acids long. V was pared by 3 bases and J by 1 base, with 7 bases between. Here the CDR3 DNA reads TGTGCCAGCAGTTTCTTCGTTTCTGGAAACACCATATATTTT. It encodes CASSFFVSGNTIYF. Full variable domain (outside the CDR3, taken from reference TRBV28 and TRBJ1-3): DVKVTQSSRYLVKRTGEKVFLECVQDMDHENMFWYRQDPGLGLRLIYFSYDVKMKEKGDIPEGYSVSREKKERFSLILESASTNQTSMYLCASSFFVSGNTIYFGEGSWLTVV.

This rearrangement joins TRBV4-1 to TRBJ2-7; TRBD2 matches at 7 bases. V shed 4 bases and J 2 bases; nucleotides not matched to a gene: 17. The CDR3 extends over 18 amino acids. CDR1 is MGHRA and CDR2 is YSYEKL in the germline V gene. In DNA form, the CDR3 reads TGCGCCAGCAGCCCCAGGACAACTCATCTAGCGGAAGCCTACGAGCAGTACTTC. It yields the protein CASSPRTTHLAEAYEQYF.

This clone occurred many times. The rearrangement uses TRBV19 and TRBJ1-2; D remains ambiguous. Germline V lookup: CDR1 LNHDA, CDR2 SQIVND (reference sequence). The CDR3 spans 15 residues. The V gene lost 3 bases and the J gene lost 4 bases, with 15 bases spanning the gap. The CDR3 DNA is TGTGCCAGTAGTATCTCGGACCGGAGGAGCTATGGCTACACCTTC. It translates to CASSISDRRSYGYTF.

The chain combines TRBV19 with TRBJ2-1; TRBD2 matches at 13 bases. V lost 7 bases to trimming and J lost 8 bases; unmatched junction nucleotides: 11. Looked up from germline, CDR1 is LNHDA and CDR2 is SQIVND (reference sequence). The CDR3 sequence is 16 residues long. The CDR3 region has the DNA TGTGCCAGTATAGGTTTTGGGACTAGCGGGACTGATGAGCAGTTCTTC. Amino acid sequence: CASIGFGTSGTDEQFF.

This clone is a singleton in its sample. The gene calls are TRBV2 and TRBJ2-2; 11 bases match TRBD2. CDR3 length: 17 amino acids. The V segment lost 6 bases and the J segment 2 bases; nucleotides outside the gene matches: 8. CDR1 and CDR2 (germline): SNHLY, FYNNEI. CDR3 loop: CASSGGLAGVNTGELFF. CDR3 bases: TGTGCCAGCAGCGGCGGACTAGCGGGCGTCAACACCGGGGAGCTGTTTTTT.

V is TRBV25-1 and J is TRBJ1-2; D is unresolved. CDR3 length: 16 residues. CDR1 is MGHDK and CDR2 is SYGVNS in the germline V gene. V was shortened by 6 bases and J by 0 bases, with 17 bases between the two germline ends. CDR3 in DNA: TGTGCCAGCAGAGGGTCCGCCGTTAACGCTAACTATGGCTACACCTTC. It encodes CASRGSAVNANYGYTF.

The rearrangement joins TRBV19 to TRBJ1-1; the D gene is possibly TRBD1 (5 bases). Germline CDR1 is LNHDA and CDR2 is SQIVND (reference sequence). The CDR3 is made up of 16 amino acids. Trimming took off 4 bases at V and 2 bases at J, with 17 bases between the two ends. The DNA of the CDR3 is TGTGCCAGTAGTAGATACTCCGGGACGGTTAACACTGAAGCTTTCTTT. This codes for CASSRYSGTVNTEAFF.

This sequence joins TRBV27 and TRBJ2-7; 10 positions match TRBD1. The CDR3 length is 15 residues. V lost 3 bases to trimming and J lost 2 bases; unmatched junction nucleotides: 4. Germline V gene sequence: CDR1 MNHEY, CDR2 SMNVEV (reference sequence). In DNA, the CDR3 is TGTGCCAGCAGTTTGCGACAGGGGGCTACCTACGAGCAGTACTTC. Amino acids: CASSLRQGATYEQYF.

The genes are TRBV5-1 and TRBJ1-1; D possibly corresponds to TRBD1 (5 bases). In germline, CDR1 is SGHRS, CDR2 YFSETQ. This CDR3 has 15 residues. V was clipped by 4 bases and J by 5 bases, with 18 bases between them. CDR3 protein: CASSEGYEGGTEAFF. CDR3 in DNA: TGCGCCAGCAGCGAGGGGTATGAGGGCGGGACTGAAGCTTTCTTT.

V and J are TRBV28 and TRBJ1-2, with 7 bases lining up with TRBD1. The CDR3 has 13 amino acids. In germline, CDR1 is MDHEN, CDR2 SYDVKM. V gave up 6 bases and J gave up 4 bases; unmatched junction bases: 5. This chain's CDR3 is CASRKGAGYGYTF. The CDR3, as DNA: TGTGCCAGCAGGAAGGGGGCTGGCTATGGCTACACCTTC.

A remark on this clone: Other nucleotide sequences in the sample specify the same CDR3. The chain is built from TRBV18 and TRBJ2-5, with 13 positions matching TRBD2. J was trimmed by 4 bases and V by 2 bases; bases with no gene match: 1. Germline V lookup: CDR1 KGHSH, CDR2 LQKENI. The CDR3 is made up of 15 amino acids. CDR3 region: CASSPTSGRGETQYF. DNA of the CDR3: TGTGCCAGCTCACCAACTAGCGGGAGGGGAGAGACCCAGTACTTC.

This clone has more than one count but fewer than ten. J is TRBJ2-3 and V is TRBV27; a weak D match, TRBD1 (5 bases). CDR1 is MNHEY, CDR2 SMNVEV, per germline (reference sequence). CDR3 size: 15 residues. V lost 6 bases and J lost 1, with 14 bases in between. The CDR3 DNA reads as TGTGCCAGCAGATCTAACTTCAGGGGCACAGATACGCAGTATTTT. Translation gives CASRSNFRGTDTQYF.

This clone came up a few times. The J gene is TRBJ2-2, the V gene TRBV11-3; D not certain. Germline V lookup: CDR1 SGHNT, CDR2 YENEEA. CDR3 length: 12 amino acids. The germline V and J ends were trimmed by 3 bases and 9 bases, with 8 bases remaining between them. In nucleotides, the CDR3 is TGTGCCAGCAGCTTCGACGATAGGGAGCTGTTTTTT. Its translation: CASSFDDRELFF.

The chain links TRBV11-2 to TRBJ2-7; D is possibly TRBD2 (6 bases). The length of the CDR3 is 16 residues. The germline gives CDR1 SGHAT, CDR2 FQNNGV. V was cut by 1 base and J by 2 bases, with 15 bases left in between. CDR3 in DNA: TGTGCCAGCAGCTTAGCGGCAGTAGCGGCCCCCTACGAGCAGTACTTC. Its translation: CASSLAAVAAPYEQYF.